A single T cell receptor (beta chain) is shown here with its context. This clonotype has ten or more counts. Its antigen specificity is not known. The sample holds no much larger clone one base away, and base qualities are not on file. In light of the paper, this sample's treatment or condition label describes: in vitro stimulation with specific CMV peptide epitopes to enrich CMV-specific T cells. The data are from a study of T cell repertoires in cytomegalovirus infection (dated by TCRdb to the late 2010s). General notes on the study: The peptide stimulations were aimed at well-studied HLA-B-restricted epitopes as well as recently identified HLA-C-restricted CMV epitopes, whose presentation resists viral immunomodulation. Donor HLA type was relevant to the analysis, because carriage of CMV infection together with the matching HLA type was indicated by public TCR beta signatures.

Instrument used: Illumina HiSeq 1500. TCRdb ran its own pipeline on the public reads, namely fastp trimming at Q25 and MiXCR clone calling, and kept in-frame beta chains. Rows matching on CDR3 protein sequence are summarized as one entry with the most common DNA and genes. This sample is represented by about 700,000 distinct CDR3 sequences; around a third of them were singletons. Of the sample, approximately 18% falls within the top ten clones. Reading the germline V gene (reference sequence) gives CDR1 SEHNR and CDR2 FQNEAQ. Counted from cysteine to phenylalanine, this CDR3 has 15 amino acids. Of all the DNA, just the CDR3 is kept, 45 bases in frame from base 1. Deletion took 2 bases off V and 4 bases off J, with a span of 11 bases between the germline ends. What the study reported, not specific to this receptor: Carriers of CMV infection plus the relevant HLA type were discriminated by the cumulative frequency of public TCR beta family members in the study cohort and in an independent approximately 340-donor cohort. In the ex vivo response, HLA-C-restricted CMV-specific TCR beta clonotypes were dominant, and in two of eight donors the single most frequent clonotype came from this HLA-C-restricted group.

This receptor was obtained from a human donor in good health (CMV status not recorded). Some clones in this sample may be carry-over from other donors' samples. This specimen consisted of cultured PBMCs, obtained from culture after CMV antigen stimulation. The chain joins TRBV7-9 to TRBJ1-4; the D gene is unclear. The CDR3 loop reads CASSLQKLNNEKLFF. The sequence in DNA is TGTGCCAGCAGCTTACAGAAGCTAAATAATGAAAAACTGTTTTTT. Beyond the CDR3, the reference TRBV7-9 and TRBJ1-4 genes provide the residues; the full variable domain reads: DTGVSQNPRHKITKRGQNVTFRCDPISEHNRLYWYRQTLGQGPEFLTYFQNEAQLEKSRLLSDRFSAERPKGSFSTLEIQRTEQGDSAMYLCASSLQKLNNEKLFFGSGTQLSVL.